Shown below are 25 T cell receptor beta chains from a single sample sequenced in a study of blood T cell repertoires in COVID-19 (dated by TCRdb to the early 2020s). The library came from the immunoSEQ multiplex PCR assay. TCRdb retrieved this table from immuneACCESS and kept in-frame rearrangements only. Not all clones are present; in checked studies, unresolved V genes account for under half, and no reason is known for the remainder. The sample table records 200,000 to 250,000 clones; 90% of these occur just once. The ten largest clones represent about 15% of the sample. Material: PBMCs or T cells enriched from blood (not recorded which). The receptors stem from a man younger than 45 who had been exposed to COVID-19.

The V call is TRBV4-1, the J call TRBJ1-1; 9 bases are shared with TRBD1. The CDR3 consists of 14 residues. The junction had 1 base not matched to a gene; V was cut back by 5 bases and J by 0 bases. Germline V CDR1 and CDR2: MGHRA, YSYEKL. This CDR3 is CASSWTGVNTEAFF. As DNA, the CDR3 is TGCGCCAGCAGCTGGACAGGGGTGAACACTGAAGCTTTCTTT.

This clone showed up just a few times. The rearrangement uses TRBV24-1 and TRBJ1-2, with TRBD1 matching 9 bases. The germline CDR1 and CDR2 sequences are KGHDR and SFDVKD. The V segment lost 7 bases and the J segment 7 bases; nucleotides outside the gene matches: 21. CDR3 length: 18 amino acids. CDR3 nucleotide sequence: TGTGCCACCAGACCATACGAGGGACAGGGTAAGCTTGAAAGTGGCTACACCTTC. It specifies CATRPYEGQGKLESGYTF.

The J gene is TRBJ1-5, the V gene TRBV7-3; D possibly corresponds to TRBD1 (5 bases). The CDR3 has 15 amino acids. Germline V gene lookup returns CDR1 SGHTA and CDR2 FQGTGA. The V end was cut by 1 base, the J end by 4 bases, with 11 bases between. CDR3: CASSLNDRTNQPQHF. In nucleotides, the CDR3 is TGTGCCAGCAGCTTAAACGACAGAACTAATCAGCCCCAGCATTTT.

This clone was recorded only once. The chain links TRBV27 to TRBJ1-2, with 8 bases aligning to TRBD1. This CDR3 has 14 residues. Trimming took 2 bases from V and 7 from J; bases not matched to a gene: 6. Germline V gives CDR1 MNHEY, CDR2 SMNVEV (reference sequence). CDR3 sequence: CASSLGQGVGGYTF. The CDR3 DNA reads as TGTGCCAGCAGTTTAGGACAGGGTGTAGGTGGCTACACCTTC.

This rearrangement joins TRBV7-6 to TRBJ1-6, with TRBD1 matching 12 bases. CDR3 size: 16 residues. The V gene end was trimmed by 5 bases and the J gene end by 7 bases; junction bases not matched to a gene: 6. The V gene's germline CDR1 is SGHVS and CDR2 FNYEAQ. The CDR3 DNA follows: TGTGCCAGCAGCGCCCGGGACAGGGGGCAGAATTCACCCCTCCACTTT. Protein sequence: CASSARDRGQNSPLHF.

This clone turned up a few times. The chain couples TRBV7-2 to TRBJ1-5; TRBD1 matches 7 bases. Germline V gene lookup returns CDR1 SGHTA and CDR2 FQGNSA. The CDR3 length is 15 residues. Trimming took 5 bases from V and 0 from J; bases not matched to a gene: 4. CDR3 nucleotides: TGTGCCAGCAGCGCACAGGGGCATAGCAATCAGCCCCAGCATTTT. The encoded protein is CASSAQGHSNQPQHF.

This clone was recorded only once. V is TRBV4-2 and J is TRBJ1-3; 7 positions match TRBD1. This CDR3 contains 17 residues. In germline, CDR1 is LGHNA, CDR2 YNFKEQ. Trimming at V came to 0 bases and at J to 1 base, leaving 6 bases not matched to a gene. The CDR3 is CASSQERAGGSGNTIYF. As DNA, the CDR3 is TGTGCCAGCAGCCAAGAAAGGGCAGGGGGATCTGGAAACACCATATATTTT.

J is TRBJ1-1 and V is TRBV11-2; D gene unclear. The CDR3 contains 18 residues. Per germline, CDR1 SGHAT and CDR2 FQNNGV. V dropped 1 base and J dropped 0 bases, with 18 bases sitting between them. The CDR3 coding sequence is TGTGCCAGCAGCTTAGGGCGCGCACGAGGATTCGTGAACACTGAAGCTTTCTTT. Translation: CASSLGRARGFVNTEAFF.

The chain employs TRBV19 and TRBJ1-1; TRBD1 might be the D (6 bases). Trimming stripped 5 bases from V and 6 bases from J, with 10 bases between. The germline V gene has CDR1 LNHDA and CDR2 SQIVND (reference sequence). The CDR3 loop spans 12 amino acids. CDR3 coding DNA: TGTGCCAGTAGTCCCAGGGGCGCTGAAGCTTTCTTT. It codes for CASSPRGAEAFF.

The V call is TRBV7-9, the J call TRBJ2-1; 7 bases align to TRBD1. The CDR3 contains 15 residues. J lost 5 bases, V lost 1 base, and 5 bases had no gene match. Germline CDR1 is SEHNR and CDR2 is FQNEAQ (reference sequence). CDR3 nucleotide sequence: TGTGCCAGCAGCTTAGGAGGGACAGACCACAATGAGCAGTTCTTC. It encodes CASSLGGTDHNEQFF.

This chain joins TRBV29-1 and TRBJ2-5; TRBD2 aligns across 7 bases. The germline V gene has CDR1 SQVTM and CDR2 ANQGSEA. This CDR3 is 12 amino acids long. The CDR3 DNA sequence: TGCGTTGGGGGGGTCATACAAGAGACCCAGTACTTC. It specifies CVGGVIQETQYF. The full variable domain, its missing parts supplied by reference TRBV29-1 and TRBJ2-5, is SAVISQKPSRDICQRGTSLTIQCQVDSQVTMMFWYRQQPGQSLTLIATANQGSEATYESGFVIDKFPISRPNLTFSTLTVSNMSPEDSSIYLCVGGVIQETQYFGPGTRLLVL.

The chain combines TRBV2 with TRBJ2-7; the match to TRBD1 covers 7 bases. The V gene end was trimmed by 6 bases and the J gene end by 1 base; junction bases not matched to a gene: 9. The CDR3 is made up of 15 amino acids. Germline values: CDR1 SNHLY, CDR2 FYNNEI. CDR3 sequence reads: CASRENRGKSYEQYF. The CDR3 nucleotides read TGTGCCAGCAGGGAAAACAGGGGTAAATCCTACGAGCAGTACTTC.

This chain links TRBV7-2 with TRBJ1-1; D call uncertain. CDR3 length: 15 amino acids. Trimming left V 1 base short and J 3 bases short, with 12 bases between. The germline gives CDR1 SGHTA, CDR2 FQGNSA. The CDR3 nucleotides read TGTGCCAGCAGCTTAGTAGCCCAGACGGACACTGAAGCTTTCTTT. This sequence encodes CASSLVAQTDTEAFF. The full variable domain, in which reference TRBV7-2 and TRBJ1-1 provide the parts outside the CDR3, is GAGVSQSPSNKVTEKGKDVELRCDPISGHTALYWYRQSLGQGLEFLIYFQGNSAPDKSGLPSDRFSAERTGGSVSTLTIQRTQQEDSAVYLCASSLVAQTDTEAFFGQGTRLTVV.

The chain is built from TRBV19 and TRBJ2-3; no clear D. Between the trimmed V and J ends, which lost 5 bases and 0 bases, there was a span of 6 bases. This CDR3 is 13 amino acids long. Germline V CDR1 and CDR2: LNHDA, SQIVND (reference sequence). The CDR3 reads CASSRSSTDTQYF. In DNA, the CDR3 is TGTGCCAGTAGTCGGAGCAGCACAGATACGCAGTATTTT. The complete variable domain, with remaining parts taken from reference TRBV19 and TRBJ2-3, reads DGGITQSPKYLFRKEGQNVTLSCEQNLNHDAMYWYRQDPGQGLRLIYYSQIVNDFQKGDIAEGYSVSREKKESFPLTVTSAQKNPTAFYLCASSRSSTDTQYFGPGTRLTVL.

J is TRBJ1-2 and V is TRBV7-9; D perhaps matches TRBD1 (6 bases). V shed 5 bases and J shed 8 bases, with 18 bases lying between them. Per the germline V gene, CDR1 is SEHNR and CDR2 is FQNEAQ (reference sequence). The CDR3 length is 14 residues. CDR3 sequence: CASSRGAGNLGYTF. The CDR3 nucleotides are TGTGCCAGCAGCAGGGGGGCAGGGAACTTGGGCTACACCTTC.

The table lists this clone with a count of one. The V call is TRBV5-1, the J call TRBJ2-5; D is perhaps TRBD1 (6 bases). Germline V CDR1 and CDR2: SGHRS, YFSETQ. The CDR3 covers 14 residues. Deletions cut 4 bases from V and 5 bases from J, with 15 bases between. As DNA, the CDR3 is TGCGCCAGCAGCCACCGGGTCCAGGGGGAGACCCAGTACTTC. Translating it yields CASSHRVQGETQYF.

CDR3 coding DNA: TGTGCCAGCAGCCTCACGGGAGAGGGAAACACCATATATTTT. Translation gives CASSLTGEGNTIYF. This chain joins TRBV5-4 and TRBJ1-3, with D hard to call. The CDR3 covers 14 residues. V lost 4 bases to trimming and J lost 4 bases, with 12 bases between them. Per germline, CDR1 SGHNT and CDR2 YYREEE (reference sequence).

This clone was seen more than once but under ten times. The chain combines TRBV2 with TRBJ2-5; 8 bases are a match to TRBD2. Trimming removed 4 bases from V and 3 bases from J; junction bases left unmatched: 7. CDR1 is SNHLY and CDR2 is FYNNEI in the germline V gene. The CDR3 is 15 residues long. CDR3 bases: TGTGCCAGCAGTGGGGGACTAGTGCCGAAAGAGACCCAGTACTTC. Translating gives CASSGGLVPKETQYF.

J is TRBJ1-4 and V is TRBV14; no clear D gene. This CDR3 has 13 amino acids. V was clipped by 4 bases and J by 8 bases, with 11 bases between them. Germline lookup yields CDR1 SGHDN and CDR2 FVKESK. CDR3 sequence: CASSPDYGEKLFF. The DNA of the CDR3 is TGTGCCAGCAGCCCCGACTATGGGGAAAAACTGTTTTTT.

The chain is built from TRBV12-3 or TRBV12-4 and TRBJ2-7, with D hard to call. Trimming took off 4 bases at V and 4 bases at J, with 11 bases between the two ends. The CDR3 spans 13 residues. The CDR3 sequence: CASSSKRLYEQYF. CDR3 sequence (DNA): TGTGCCAGCAGTTCTAAGCGCCTGTACGAGCAGTACTTC.

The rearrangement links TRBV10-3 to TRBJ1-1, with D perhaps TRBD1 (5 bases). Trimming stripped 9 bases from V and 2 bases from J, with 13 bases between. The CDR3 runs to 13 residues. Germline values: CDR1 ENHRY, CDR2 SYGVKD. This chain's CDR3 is CAIQIQGNTEAFF. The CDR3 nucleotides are TGTGCCATACAAATCCAGGGTAACACTGAAGCTTTCTTT.

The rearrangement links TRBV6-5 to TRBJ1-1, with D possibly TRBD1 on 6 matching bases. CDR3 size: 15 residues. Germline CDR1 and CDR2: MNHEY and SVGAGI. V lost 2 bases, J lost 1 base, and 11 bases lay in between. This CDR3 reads CASSYGDRRNTEAFF. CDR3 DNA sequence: TGTGCCAGCAGTTACGGAGACAGGAGGAACACTGAAGCTTTCTTT.

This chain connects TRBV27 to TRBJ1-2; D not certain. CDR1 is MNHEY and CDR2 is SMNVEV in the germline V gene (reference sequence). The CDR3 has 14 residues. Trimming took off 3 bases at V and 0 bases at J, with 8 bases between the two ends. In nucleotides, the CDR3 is TGTGCCAGCAGTTTTAGCAGAACTAACTATGGCTACACCTTC. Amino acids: CASSFSRTNYGYTF.

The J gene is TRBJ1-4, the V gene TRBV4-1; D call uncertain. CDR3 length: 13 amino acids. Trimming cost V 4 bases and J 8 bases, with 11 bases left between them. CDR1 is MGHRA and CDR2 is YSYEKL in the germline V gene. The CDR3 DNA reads TGCGCCAGCAGCCCCTTAGTTTCGGAAAAACTGTTTTTT. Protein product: CASSPLVSEKLFF.

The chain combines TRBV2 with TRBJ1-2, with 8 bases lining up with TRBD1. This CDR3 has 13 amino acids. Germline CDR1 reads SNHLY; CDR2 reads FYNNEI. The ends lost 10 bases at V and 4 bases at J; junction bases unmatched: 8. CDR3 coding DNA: TGTGCCAACGGGGACAGGTCCGGCTATGGCTACACCTTC. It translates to CANGDRSGYGYTF.